The 21 T cell receptor beta chains presented below share a single source sample, sequenced in a study of post-analysis software for immune sequencing data. Study results and caveats: In patients, about five TRBV segments were more frequent than in controls, with TRBV5-6, TRBV5-1 and TRBV20-1 among them.

Antigens of these TCRs are unknown. cDNA libraries for TCR beta contained unique molecular identifiers. TCRdb used MiXCR to reprocess the PCR reads, holding one entry per CDR3 protein. The data show hundreds of thousands of distinct CDR3 sequences, with roughly 27% seen just once and more than 0.45% held by the top ten. Material: blood. The receptors come from a girl aged 10 to 17 with multiple sclerosis.

This rearrangement joins TRBV28 to TRBJ2-5; a weak D match, TRBD1 (5 bases). The closer fit of TRBJ2-7 to the DNA end suggests the J call may be wrong. This CDR3 contains 12 residues. Germline V gives CDR1 MDHEN, CDR2 SYDVKM. CDR3 DNA: TGTGCCAGCAGTATCAGGGTCTACGAGCAGTACTTC. Translation: CASSIRVYEQYF.

V gene TRBV20-1 combines with J gene TRBJ2-7; 8 positions agree with TRBD1. Germline V CDR1 and CDR2: DFQATT, SNEGSKA (reference sequence). V lost 5 bases to trimming and J lost 4 bases; unmatched junction nucleotides: 13. The CDR3 extends over 15 amino acids. The CDR3 here is CSAQRTGNVFYEQYF. The DNA for the CDR3 is TGCAGTGCTCAGAGGACAGGGAATGTGTTTTACGAGCAGTACTTC.

Remarks on this clonotype: The junction shows a germline mismatch at one end, possibly a read error. The chain recombines TRBV11-2 with TRBJ2-1, with TRBD2 matching 7 bases. Germline values: CDR1 SGHAT, CDR2 FQNNGV. This CDR3 contains 15 residues. The CDR3 reads CASSFGWGGNNEQSF. The CDR3 region has the DNA TGTGCCAGCAGCTTCGGGTGGGGGGGTAACAATGAGCAGTCCTTC.

This clonotype was found many times. CDR3 sequence reads: CSARTGDETQYF. DNA for the CDR3: TGCAGCGCTCGGACAGGGGATGAGACCCAGTACTTC. The chain employs TRBV29-1 and TRBJ2-5; 9 nucleotides line up with TRBD1. The length of the CDR3 is 12 residues. V lost 7 bases to trimming and J lost 5 bases; unmatched junction nucleotides: 5. CDR1 and CDR2 from the germline V gene are SQVTM and ANQGSEA.

The chain recombines TRBV3-1 with TRBJ1-5, with unresolved D. The CDR3 length is 14 residues. Trimming took off 1 base at V and 6 bases at J, with 10 bases between the two ends. Germline CDR1 and CDR2: LGHDT and YNNKEL (reference sequence). The CDR3 DNA reads TGTGCCAGCAGCCAAGGGGGTTTAGGTCAGCCCCAGCATTTT. Amino acids: CASSQGGLGQPQHF.

This chain connects TRBV25-1 to TRBJ2-1; D call uncertain. Trimming took 7 bases from V and 7 from J, leaving 17 bases between them. The germline V gene has CDR1 MGHDK and CDR2 SYGVNS. This CDR3 region has 14 residues. CDR3 DNA: TGTGCCAGCACCTCTGACCCTGACCGAAATGAGCAGTTCTTC. This gives the protein CASTSDPDRNEQFF.

The rearrangement joins TRBV10-3 to TRBJ2-5; TRBD1 matches at 7 bases. The trim removed 8 bases at V and 5 bases at J, leaving 8 bases unmatched. Looked up from germline, CDR1 is ENHRY and CDR2 is SYGVKD. The CDR3 has 13 amino acids. The CDR3 DNA follows: TGTGCCATCGCCGGGGACAGATGGGAGACCCAGTACTTC. Its protein is CAIAGDRWETQYF.

The chain uses TRBV5-1 and TRBJ1-4, with 7 positions matching TRBD1. The CDR3 is 16 amino acids. Germline CDR1 SGHRS, CDR2 YFSETQ. V dropped 4 bases and J dropped 3; count of bases not matched to a gene: 9. Here the CDR3 DNA reads TGCGCCAGCAGCCTAGGAAGGACAGGCTCTAATGAAAAACTGTTTTTT. Its protein product is CASSLGRTGSNEKLFF.

The chain has TRBV7-2 and TRBJ1-2; D possibly corresponds to TRBD1 (6 bases). V was shortened by 5 bases and J by 8 bases, with 21 bases between the two germline ends. The CDR3 consists of 15 residues. Germline lookup yields CDR1 SGHTA and CDR2 FQGNSA. The CDR3 region has the DNA TGTGCCAGCAGCCCCACCAGGGGCAGGGGCGGGGGCTACACCTTC. This codes for CASSPTRGRGGGYTF.

In regard to this clonotype: Just one base apart from a much larger clone, this may be a read error. The gene calls are TRBV10-1 and TRBJ2-3, with TRBD2 identical over 10 bases. V was pared by 0 bases and J by 5 bases, with 5 bases of the junction left unmatched. The CDR3 runs 16 residues. The germline V gene encodes CDR1 WNHNN and CDR2 SYGVQD (reference sequence). This chain's CDR3 is CASSESTAGGGDTQYF. The CDR3 nucleotides read TGCGCCAGCAGTGAGTCGACAGCGGGAGGGGGAGATACGCAGTATTTT.

The V gene is TRBV2, the J gene TRBJ1-1, with a possible D match to TRBD1 (6 bases). Germline lookup yields CDR1 SNHLY and CDR2 FYNNEI. This CDR3 comprises 11 residues. Deletions cut 6 bases from V and 9 bases from J, with 11 bases between. The CDR3: CASRGGLQAFF. CDR3 DNA sequence: TGTGCCAGCAGGGGGGGGCTTCAAGCTTTCTTT.

The chain joins TRBV28 to TRBJ2-3, with D tentatively TRBD1 or TRBD2 (5 bases each). In germline, CDR1 is MDHEN, CDR2 SYDVKM. Trimming removed 6 bases from V and 4 bases from J, with 17 bases in between. CDR3 length: 15 amino acids. CDR3 sequence (DNA): TGTGCCAGCAGCCCGGGACCGAACCCCGCAGATACGCAGTATTTT. It encodes CASSPGPNPADTQYF.

This clonotype was observed at least ten times. The rearrangement links TRBV7-7 to TRBJ2-1; weak D call: TRBD2 (7 bases). CDR1 and CDR2 (germline): SSHAT, FNYEAQ (reference sequence). The CDR3 has 15 amino acids. Trimming pared 1 base from V and 6 bases from J, leaving 13 bases between. Here the CDR3 DNA reads TGTGCCAGCAGCTTAGAAGGGGGGGGGGTCAATGAGCAGTTCTTC. Protein product: CASSLEGGGVNEQFF.

The chain uses TRBV6-5 and TRBJ1-1; D is ambiguous. Trimming left V 6 bases short and J 4 bases short, with 6 bases between. The CDR3 loop spans 11 amino acids. Germline V CDR1 and CDR2: MNHEY, SVGAGI. CDR3 nucleotides: TGTGCCAGCAGATGGAGCACTGAAGCTTTCTTT. It codes for CASRWSTEAFF.

This clonotype was observed a few times. J is TRBJ2-7 and V is TRBV28; possibly TRBD1 for D (5 bases). The V end was cut by 3 bases, the J end by 3 bases, with 12 bases between. The length of the CDR3 is 14 residues. Germline assignment: CDR1 MDHEN and CDR2 SYDVKM. CDR3 sequence: CASSLGRNLYEQYF. The DNA for the CDR3 is TGTGCCAGCAGTTTGGGGCGGAACCTCTACGAGCAGTACTTC.

The chain employs TRBV27 and TRBJ2-1; possibly TRBD1 for D (6 bases). CDR1 is MNHEY, CDR2 SMNVEV, per germline (reference sequence). With 4 bases removed from V and 14 bases from J, the gap between germline ends came to 15 bases. This CDR3 is built from 12 residues. The DNA of the CDR3 is TGTGCCAGCAGTTCTTATGTTGCAGGGGAGTTCTTC. Amino acid sequence: CASSSYVAGEFF.

This clonotype was recorded a few times. The rearrangement joins TRBV7-2 to TRBJ2-1; D not resolved. Trimming pared 1 base from V and 9 bases from J, leaving 13 bases between. The CDR3 covers 14 residues. CDR1 is SGHTA, CDR2 FQGNSA, per germline. The CDR3 DNA is TGTGCCAGCAGCTTAGTTCCTAGATCGGGTGAGCAGTTCTTC. Protein sequence: CASSLVPRSGEQFF.

This clonotype was seen a few times. The rearrangement uses TRBV6-5 and TRBJ2-1, with 7 bases lining up with TRBD1. The CDR3 contains 14 residues. Trimming took 6 bases from V and 9 from J; bases not matched to a gene: 11. The V gene's germline CDR1 is MNHEY and CDR2 SVGAGI. The CDR3 reads CASRRDSPRAEQFF. The CDR3 DNA reads TGTGCCAGCAGAAGGGACAGCCCCCGAGCTGAGCAGTTCTTC.

This clonotype was counted a single time. The chain joins TRBV6-6 to TRBJ2-1; TRBD2 aligns across 12 bases. Germline V CDR1 and CDR2: MNHNY, SVGAGI (reference sequence). CDR3 length: 15 residues. V trimming: 2 bases; J trimming: 13 bases; junction bases outside the gene matches: 9. For the CDR3, the DNA is TGTGCCAGCAGTTACGGACTAGCGGGGCCGGAGACCCAGTTCTTC. Protein product: CASSYGLAGPETQFF.

The sample holds a few counts of this clonotype. The rearrangement links TRBV5-1 to TRBJ1-2; D may be TRBD1 (5 bases). This CDR3 has 15 amino acids. V was shortened by 1 base and J by 6 bases, with 16 bases between the two germline ends. The germline V gene has CDR1 SGHRS and CDR2 YFSETQ. The CDR3 protein is CASSLSLDTRNGYTF. For the CDR3, the DNA is TGCGCCAGCAGCTTGTCGTTGGACACCCGGAATGGCTACACCTTC.

J is TRBJ2-1 and V is TRBV11-2; D is ambiguous. CDR1 and CDR2 (germline): SGHAT, FQNNGV. Between the trimmed V and J ends, which lost 5 bases and 2 bases, there was a span of 13 bases. The CDR3 loop spans 15 amino acids. For the CDR3, the DNA is TGTGCCAGCAGCGCCTGGACCGGAACCTACAATGAGCAGTTCTTC. Amino acids: CASSAWTGTYNEQFF.